This is a list of T cell receptor beta chains from one sample in a study of blood T cell repertoires in COVID-19. TCRdb keeps only in-frame clones here, not all; method: immunoSEQ multiplex PCR. This repertoire shows over 200,000 clones, about 87% found once; its top ten account for over 9%. Specimen: PBMCs or T cells enriched from blood (not recorded which). The origin of the receptors is a man between 18 and 29 years old with acute COVID-19. The CDR3 runs from the conserved cysteine through the conserved F or W. The order of the fields is clone size, J gene, D gene, V gene, CDR3 protein, CDR3 DNA. D genes are given only for firm matches. Clone size is not always given. Where it is, it says once, few, many or a class for expanded clones.

clone size: .; J gene: TRBJ1-2; D gene: .; V gene: TRBV19; CDR3 protein: CASRDPGLPWDYGYTF; CDR3 DNA: TGTGCCAGTAGGGACCCGGGACTCCCTTGGGACTATGGCTACACCTTC
clone size: once; J gene: TRBJ2-1; D gene: TRBD1; V gene: TRBV7-3; CDR3 protein: CASSLGQGNEQFF; CDR3 DNA: TGTGCCAGCAGCCTCGGACAGGGCAATGAGCAGTTCTTC
clone size: once; J gene: TRBJ2-1; D gene: TRBD2; V gene: TRBV5-4; CDR3 protein: CASSVAGQSSYNEQFF; CDR3 DNA: TGTGCCAGCAGTGTAGCGGGACAAAGCTCCTACAATGAGCAGTTCTTC
clone size: .; J gene: TRBJ2-7; D gene: .; V gene: TRBV14; CDR3 protein: CASSITLPDEQYF; CDR3 DNA: TGTGCCAGCAGCATCACTCTACCGGACGAGCAGTACTTC
clone size: .; J gene: TRBJ1-2; D gene: .; V gene: TRBV2; CDR3 protein: CASIPDSGSDYGYTF; CDR3 DNA: TGTGCCAGCATCCCGGACAGTGGGAGTGACTATGGCTACACCTTC
clone size: .; J gene: TRBJ1-6; D gene: .; V gene: TRBV29-1; CDR3 protein: CTPRNSPLHF; CDR3 DNA: TGCACCCCTAGGAATTCACCCCTCCACTTT
clone size: few; J gene: TRBJ2-7; D gene: .; V gene: TRBV7-8; CDR3 protein: CASSLATGSAYEQYF; CDR3 DNA: TGTGCCAGCAGCTTAGCAACAGGGAGTGCCTACGAGCAGTACTTC
clone size: once; J gene: TRBJ2-7; D gene: .; V gene: TRBV12-3/TRBV12-4; CDR3 protein: CASSLGLAYEQYF; CDR3 DNA: TGTGCCAGCAGTTTGGGGCTGGCGTACGAGCAGTACTTC
clone size: once; J gene: TRBJ2-3; D gene: .; V gene: TRBV7-3; CDR3 protein: CASSRSVHRGTGADTQYF; CDR3 DNA: TGTGCCAGCAGCCGCTCGGTCCATAGGGGCACGGGTGCAGATACGCAGTATTTT
clone size: .; J gene: TRBJ2-7; D gene: .; V gene: TRBV29-1; CDR3 protein: CSVTDREPYEQYF; CDR3 DNA: TGCAGCGTGACGGACAGAGAACCCTACGAGCAGTACTTC
clone size: .; J gene: TRBJ2-1; D gene: .; V gene: TRBV27; CDR3 protein: CASSLGHYNEQFF; CDR3 DNA: TGTGCCAGCAGTTTAGGACACTACAATGAGCAGTTCTTC
clone size: .; J gene: TRBJ1-3; D gene: .; V gene: TRBV11-2; CDR3 protein: CASSDWSSGNTIYF; CDR3 DNA: TGTGCCAGCAGCGACTGGAGCTCTGGAAACACCATATATTTT
clone size: .; J gene: TRBJ1-1; D gene: .; V gene: TRBV6-1; CDR3 protein: CASSDKGWDTEAFF; CDR3 DNA: TGTGCCAGCAGTGACAAGGGGTGGGACACTGAAGCTTTCTTT
clone size: few; J gene: TRBJ1-5; D gene: .; V gene: TRBV7-6; CDR3 protein: CASSLGGPGVGQPQHF; CDR3 DNA: TGTGCCAGCAGCTTAGGGGGGCCAGGGGTGGGTCAGCCCCAGCATTTT
clone size: .; J gene: TRBJ2-7; D gene: TRBD2; V gene: TRBV4-2; CDR3 protein: CASSQEPGLYGYEQYF; CDR3 DNA: TGTGCCAGCAGCCAAGAGCCGGGACTATATGGCTACGAGCAGTACTTC
clone size: .; J gene: TRBJ1-2; D gene: TRBD1; V gene: TRBV4-1; CDR3 protein: CASSQGQGQGDVDYGYTF; CDR3 DNA: TGCGCCAGCAGCCAAGGTCAAGGACAGGGAGATGTTGACTATGGCTACACCTTC